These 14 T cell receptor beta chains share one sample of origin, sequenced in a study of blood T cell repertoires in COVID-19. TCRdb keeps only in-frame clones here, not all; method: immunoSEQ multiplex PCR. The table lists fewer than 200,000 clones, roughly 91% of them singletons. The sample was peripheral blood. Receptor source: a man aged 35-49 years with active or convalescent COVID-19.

CDR3 region: CASSQDSKSPLHF. The CDR3 region has the DNA TGTGCCAGCAGCCAAGACAGTAAATCACCCCTCCACTTT. The V and J genes are TRBV5-4 and TRBJ1-6; D is perhaps TRBD1 (5 bases). The CDR3 consists of 13 residues. Germline V gene lookup returns CDR1 SGHNT and CDR2 YYREEE (reference sequence). The V and J ends lost 4 bases and 10 bases respectively, with 12 bases between them.

In DNA, the CDR3 is TGTGCCAGCAGCAACGGCAGGGGGCAGCGTGGCTACACCTTC. Amino acids: CASSNGRGQRGYTF. The chain uses TRBV13 and TRBJ1-2; 8 bases agree with TRBD1. The CDR3 sequence is 14 residues long. Unmatched junction bases numbered 9, after V lost 5 bases and J lost 7 bases. The germline V gene has CDR1 PRHDT and CDR2 FYEKMQ (reference sequence).

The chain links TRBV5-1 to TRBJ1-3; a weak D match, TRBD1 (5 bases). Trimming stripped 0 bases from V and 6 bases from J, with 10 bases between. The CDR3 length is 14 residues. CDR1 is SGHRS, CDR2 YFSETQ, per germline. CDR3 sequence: CASSLVEGENTIYF. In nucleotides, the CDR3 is TGCGCCAGCAGCTTGGTGGAAGGGGAAAACACCATATATTTT.

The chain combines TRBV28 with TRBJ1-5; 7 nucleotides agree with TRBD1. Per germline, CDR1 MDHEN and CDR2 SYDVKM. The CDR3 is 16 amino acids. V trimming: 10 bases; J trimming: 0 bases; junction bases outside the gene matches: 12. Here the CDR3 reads CATRQGLVGSNQPQHF. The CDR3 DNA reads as TGTGCCACGAGACAGGGCCTTGTCGGTAGCAATCAGCCCCAGCATTTT.

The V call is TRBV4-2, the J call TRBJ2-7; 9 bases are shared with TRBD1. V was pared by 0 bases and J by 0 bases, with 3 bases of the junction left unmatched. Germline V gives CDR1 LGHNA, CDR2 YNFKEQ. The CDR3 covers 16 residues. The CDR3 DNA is TGTGCCAGCAGCCAAGATCCGACAGGGGGCTCCTACGAGCAGTACTTC. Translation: CASSQDPTGGSYEQYF.

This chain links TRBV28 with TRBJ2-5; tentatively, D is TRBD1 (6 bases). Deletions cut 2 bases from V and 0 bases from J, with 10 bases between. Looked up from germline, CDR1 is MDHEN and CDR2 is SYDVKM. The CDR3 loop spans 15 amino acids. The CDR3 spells CASSLRGSDQETQYF. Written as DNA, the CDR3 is TGTGCCAGCAGTTTAAGGGGGAGCGACCAAGAGACCCAGTACTTC.

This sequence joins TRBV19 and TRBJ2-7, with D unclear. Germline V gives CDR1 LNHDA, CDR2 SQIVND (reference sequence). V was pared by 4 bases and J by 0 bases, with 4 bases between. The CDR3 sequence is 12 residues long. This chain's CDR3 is CASSSSSYEQYF. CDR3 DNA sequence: TGTGCCAGTAGTAGTAGCTCCTACGAGCAGTACTTC.

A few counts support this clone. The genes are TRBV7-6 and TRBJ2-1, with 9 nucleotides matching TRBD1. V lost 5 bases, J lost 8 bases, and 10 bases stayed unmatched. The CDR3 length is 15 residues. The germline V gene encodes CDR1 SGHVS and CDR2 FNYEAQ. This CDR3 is CASSDRDREGHEQFF. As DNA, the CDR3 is TGTGCCAGCAGCGATCGGGACAGGGAGGGGCATGAGCAGTTCTTC.

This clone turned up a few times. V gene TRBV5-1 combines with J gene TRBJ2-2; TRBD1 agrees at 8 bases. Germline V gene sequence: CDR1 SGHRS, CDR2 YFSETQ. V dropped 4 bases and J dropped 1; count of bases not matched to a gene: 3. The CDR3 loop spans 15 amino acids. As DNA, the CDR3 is TGCGCCAGCAGCCCGACAGGGGAGAACACCGGGGAGCTGTTTTTT. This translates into CASSPTGENTGELFF.

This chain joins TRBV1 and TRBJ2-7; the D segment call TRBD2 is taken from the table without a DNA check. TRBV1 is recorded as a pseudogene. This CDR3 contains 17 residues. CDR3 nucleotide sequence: TGCACCAGCAGCCCCCTACAGACTAGCGGGAACTCCTACGAGCAGTACTTC. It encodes CTSSPLQTSGNSYEQYF.

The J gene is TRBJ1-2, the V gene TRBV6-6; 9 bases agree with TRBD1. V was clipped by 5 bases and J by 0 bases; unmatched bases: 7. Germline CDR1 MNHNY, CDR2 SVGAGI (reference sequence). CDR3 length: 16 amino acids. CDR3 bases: TGTGCCAGCAGTGTGACAGGGGGGGGAGCTAACTATGGCTACACCTTC. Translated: CASSVTGGGANYGYTF.

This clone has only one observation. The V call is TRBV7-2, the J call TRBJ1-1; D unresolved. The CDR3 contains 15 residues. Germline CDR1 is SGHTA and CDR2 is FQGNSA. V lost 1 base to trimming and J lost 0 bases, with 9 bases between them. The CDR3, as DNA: TGTGCCAGCAGCTTAGACGCGGCAATGAACACTGAAGCTTTCTTT. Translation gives CASSLDAAMNTEAFF.

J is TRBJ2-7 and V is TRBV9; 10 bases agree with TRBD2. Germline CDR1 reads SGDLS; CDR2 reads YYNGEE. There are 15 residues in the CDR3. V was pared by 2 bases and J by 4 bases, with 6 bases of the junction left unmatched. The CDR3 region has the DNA TGTGCCAGCAGCGTGACGTCTAGCGGGAGTTACGAGCAGTACTTC. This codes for CASSVTSSGSYEQYF.

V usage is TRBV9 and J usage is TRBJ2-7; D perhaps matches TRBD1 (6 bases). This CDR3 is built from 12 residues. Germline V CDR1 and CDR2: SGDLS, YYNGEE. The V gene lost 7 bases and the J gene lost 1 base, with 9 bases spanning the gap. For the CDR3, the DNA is TGTGCCAGCGGGGACAAGTCCTACGAGCAGTACTTC. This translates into CASGDKSYEQYF.